These 26 T cell receptor beta chains share one sample of origin, sequenced in a study of Graves' ophthalmopathy and Graves' hyperthyroidism. RNA transcripts were the source from which TCR beta CDR3 regions were amplified. Following a first-round RT-PCR that used HTBI primers, a second-round multiplex PCR was carried out. TCRdb itself ran the multiplex PCR reads through MiXCR, one entry per CDR3 protein. This table has 500,000 to 700,000 distinct CDR3 sequences, under 45% appearing once. Sequenced: peripheral blood or thyroid tissue (not recorded which). The receptors shown here come from an adult man with Graves' hyperthyroidism.

This clonotype was counted many times. At one end the junction does not follow the germline gene, possibly because of a read error. The chain links TRBV7-8 to TRBJ1-6; 7 positions agree with TRBD1. Germline V gene sequence: CDR1 SGHVS, CDR2 FQNEAQ. The CDR3 has 15 amino acids. The CDR3 here is CASSSRQGYNSPLHF. The CDR3 DNA reads as TGCGCCAGCAGCTCTCGACAGGGCTATAATTCACCCCTCCACTTT.

This clonotype showed up many times. The gene calls are TRBV11-2 and TRBJ2-2; no definite D call. Germline V gives CDR1 SGHAT, CDR2 FQNNGV. The CDR3 extends over 14 amino acids. The germline V and J ends were trimmed by 5 bases and 2 bases, with 9 bases remaining between them. The DNA for the CDR3 is TGTGCCAGCAGCCGCCTCCGAAACACCGGGGAGCTGTTTTTT. Protein: CASSRLRNTGELFF.

Comment on this clonotype: Since a much larger clone is just one base distant, this may be a read error. The rearrangement links TRBV5-1 to TRBJ2-7, with TRBD2 matching 11 bases. Germline CDR1 SGHRS, CDR2 YFSETQ. This CDR3 contains 16 residues. CDR3 sequence reads: CASSFSPGLAGYEQHF. The CDR3 nucleotides read TGCGCCAGCAGCTTTAGCCCAGGACTAGCGGGTTACGAGCAGCACTTC. Drawing the rest from reference TRBV5-1 and TRBJ2-7, the complete variable domain is KAGVTQTPRYLIKTRGQQVTLSCSPISGHRSVSWYQQTPGQGLQFLFEYFSETQRNKGNFPGRFSGRQFSNSRSEMNVSTLELGDSALYLCASSFSPGLAGYEQHFGPGTRLTVT.

The CDR3 region has the DNA TGTGCCAGCAGAAGGGCACAGGGTAACAATGAGCAGTTCTTC. It yields the protein CASRRAQGNNEQFF. The chain recombines TRBV5-4 with TRBJ2-7; D might be TRBD1 (6 bases). The DNA end is a closer match to TRBJ2-1, so the J assignment may be wrong. The germline V gene has CDR1 SGHNT and CDR2 YYREEE (reference sequence). This CDR3 has 14 residues.

This clonotype was recorded at least ten times. V usage is TRBV7-9 and J usage is TRBJ2-7; tentative D call: TRBD2 (6 bases). V was shortened by 8 bases and J by 6 bases, with 17 bases between the two germline ends. This CDR3 spans 13 amino acids. Germline CDR1 and CDR2: SEHNR and FQNEAQ (reference sequence). CDR3 sequence: CASSRSGVSEQYF. The CDR3 DNA sequence: TGTGCCAGCTCTCGATCGGGGGTAAGCGAGCAGTACTTC.

Regarding this clonotype: This sequence may be a read error, since a much larger clone differs from it by one base. The J gene is TRBJ1-1, the V gene TRBV5-1, with a weak D call TRBD1 (5 bases). Trimming stripped 4 bases from V and 3 bases from J, with 16 bases between. This CDR3 spans 15 amino acids. Germline V gene data show CDR1 as SGHRS and CDR2 as YFSETQ. CDR3 sequence (DNA): TGCGCCAGCAGCCTCGCAGGGTCGAGGGACACTGAAGCTTTCTTT. It yields the protein CASSLAGSRDTEAFF.

V usage is TRBV19 and J usage is TRBJ1-1; TRBD1 agrees at 7 bases. Trimming took 4 bases from V and 4 from J; bases not matched to a gene: 6. This CDR3 has 14 residues. Germline CDR1 LNHDA, CDR2 SQIVND (reference sequence). The CDR3 loop is CASSTFRTGTEAFF. CDR3 sequence (DNA): TGTGCCAGTAGTACTTTCCGGACAGGCACTGAAGCTTTCTTT.

This clonotype was counted at least ten times. At one boundary the junction diverges from the germline segment, which might be a read error. V usage is TRBV7-7 and J usage is TRBJ2-5; 8 bases are a match to TRBD1. The CDR3 is 13 residues long. In germline, CDR1 is SSHAT, CDR2 FNYEAQ (reference sequence). CDR3: CASSLGQGETQYF. Written as DNA, the CDR3 is TGTGCTAGCAGCTTAGGACAGGGAGAGACCCAGTACTTC.

The chain employs TRBV20-1 and TRBJ1-2; 7 bases map to TRBD1. The V and J ends lost 0 bases and 8 bases, in that order; junction bases with no gene match: 9. Germline-derived CDR1 and CDR2 are DFQATT and SNEGSKA (reference sequence). The length of the CDR3 is 14 residues. In nucleotides, the CDR3 is TGCAGTGCTAGAGACTTTGACAGGGTCGGCGGCTACACCTTC. Translation gives CSARDFDRVGGYTF.

J is TRBJ2-7 and V is TRBV10-2; D may be TRBD2 (6 bases). Trimming cost V 7 bases and J 4 bases, with 11 bases left between them. This CDR3 has 12 residues. CDR1 is WSHSY, CDR2 SAAADI, per germline. CDR3 in amino acids: CASTEGLYEQYF. In DNA, the CDR3 is TGCGCCAGCACGGAGGGATTATACGAGCAGTACTTC.

The chain is built from TRBV20-1 and TRBJ2-3; D may be TRBD2 (6 bases). The CDR3 runs 15 residues. Germline lookup yields CDR1 DFQATT and CDR2 SNEGSKA (reference sequence). Trimming took off 6 bases at V and 0 bases at J, with 16 bases between the two ends. CDR3 residues: CSAIHPRGSTDTQYF. In DNA form, the CDR3 reads TGCAGTGCAATCCATCCCCGGGGGAGCACAGATACGCAGTATTTT.

Remarks on this clonotype: This may be a read error, as it is one base from a much larger clone. The CDR3 coding sequence is TGTGCCAGTAGTATAGGTCGGCAGCCCCAGCATTTT. Encoded protein: CASSIGRQPQHF. The chain carries TRBV19 and TRBJ1-5; D uncertain. The CDR3 covers 12 residues. The V end was cut by 1 base, the J end by 7 bases, with 5 bases between. The germline gives CDR1 LNHDA, CDR2 SQIVND (reference sequence). The full variable domain, completed using reference TRBV19 and TRBJ1-5, is DGGITQSPKYLFRKEGQNVTLSCEQNLNHDAMYWYRQDPGQGLRLIYYSQIVNDFQKGDIAEGYSVSREKKESFPLTVTSAQKNPTAFYLCASSIGRQPQHFGDGTRLSIL.

The genes are TRBV5-1 and TRBJ1-1; TRBD1 agrees at 9 bases. Germline V gene data show CDR1 as SGHRS and CDR2 as YFSETQ. The CDR3 length is 16 residues. The V segment lost 3 bases and the J segment 0 bases; nucleotides outside the gene matches: 6. CDR3: CASSWGQGVMNTEAFF. The CDR3 DNA reads TGCGCCAGCAGCTGGGGACAGGGCGTCATGAACACTGAAGCTTTCTTT.

This clonotype was seen a few times. The chain has TRBV2 and TRBJ2-2; no definite D call. The CDR3 has 15 amino acids. V dropped 4 bases and J dropped 0 bases, with 9 bases sitting between them. Germline CDR1 and CDR2: SNHLY and FYNNEI. CDR3 sequence reads: CASSVETPNTGELFF. Here the CDR3 DNA reads TGTGCCAGCAGTGTGGAGACGCCGAACACCGGGGAGCTGTTTTTT.

With respect to this clonotype: A much bigger clone sits one base away, suggesting this may be a read error. The chain couples TRBV7-2 to TRBJ2-2, with D possibly being TRBD1 or TRBD2 (5 bases each). The ends were cut back, 8 bases at V and 5 bases at J, with 21 bases in the middle. This CDR3 region has 16 residues. Germline CDR1 and CDR2: SGHTA and FQGNSA. In nucleotides, the CDR3 is TGTGCCAGCGGCCAAATGGGGCGACCGGGGACCGGGGAGCTGTTTTTT. It is translated as CASGQMGRPGTGELFF.

V gene TRBV2 combines with J gene TRBJ2-1; 10 bases line up with TRBD2. The CDR3 spans 16 residues. Germline lookup yields CDR1 SNHLY and CDR2 FYNNEI. V lost 3 bases, J lost 2 bases, and 4 bases stayed unmatched. CDR3 nucleotides: TGTGCCAGCAGTGACGGCCTAGCGGGAGCCTACAATGAGCAGTTCTTC. It encodes CASSDGLAGAYNEQFF.

This clonotype came up many times. The CDR3 nucleotides read TGTGCCAGCAGCTCGTTCTTAACAACTAATGAAAAACTGTTTTTT. Residues: CASSSFLTTNEKLFF. The V and J genes are TRBV7-9 and TRBJ1-4; the D is unclear. Between the trimmed V and J ends, which lost 4 bases and 0 bases, there was a span of 9 bases. CDR3 length equals 15 residues. CDR1 and CDR2 from the germline V gene are SEHNR and FQNEAQ (reference sequence).

This clonotype was seen at least ten times. This chain connects TRBV5-1 to TRBJ2-7; TRBD1 agrees at 8 bases. Germline CDR1 reads SGHRS; CDR2 reads YFSETQ. The CDR3 has 16 amino acids. The trim removed 0 bases at V and 3 bases at J, leaving 8 bases unmatched. CDR3 bases: TGCGCCAGCAGCTTGGTTGGGACAGGATTAGGCTACGAGCAGTACTTC. Its translation: CASSLVGTGLGYEQYF. The whole variable domain, filled in from reference TRBV5-1 and TRBJ2-7, reads KAGVTQTPRYLIKTRGQQVTLSCSPISGHRSVSWYQQTPGQGLQFLFEYFSETQRNKGNFPGRFSGRQFSNSRSEMNVSTLELGDSALYLCASSLVGTGLGYEQYFGPGTRLTVT.

As for this clonotype: As the CDR3 is not closed by the conserved phenylalanine or tryptophan, this likely results from a read error. V is TRBV2 and J is TRBJ2-7; TRBD2 is a possible D gene (5 bases). This CDR3 is built from 16 residues. CDR1 and CDR2 (germline): SNHLY, FYNNEI. CDR3 sequence (DNA): TGTGCCCGCAGATCGCGAATCCAGCGGCAACCCTACGAGCAGTACTCC. Protein: CARRSRIQRQPYEQYS.

There are a few counts of this clonotype. This chain links TRBV20-1 with TRBJ2-3; 9 nucleotides line up with TRBD1. From germline, CDR1 is DFQATT and CDR2 SNEGSKA (reference sequence). This CDR3 has 13 residues. The J segment lost 4 bases and the V segment lost 6 bases, leaving 5 bases of the junction unmatched. CDR3 in amino acids: CSAKDRGADTQYF. CDR3 in DNA: TGCAGTGCGAAGGACAGGGGTGCAGATACGCAGTATTTT.

At least ten counts were recorded for this clonotype. The rearrangement joins TRBV10-3 to TRBJ1-4, with unresolved D. The CDR3 covers 15 residues. Germline V CDR1 and CDR2: ENHRY, SYGVKD. The ends were cut back, 8 bases at V and 8 bases at J, with 21 bases in the middle. The CDR3 loop reads CAIGGDDKNAEKLFF. The CDR3 bases are TGTGCCATCGGCGGCGATGACAAAAACGCGGAAAAACTGTTTTTT.

V and J are TRBV7-2 and TRBJ2-2; 10 bases match TRBD1. Per the germline V gene, CDR1 is SGHTA and CDR2 is FQGNSA. V shed 8 bases, J shed 7 bases, and the junction held 4 bases outside the gene matches. This CDR3 contains 13 residues. DNA for the CDR3: TGTGCCAGCGGGACAGGGGTGGGCGGGGAGCTGTTTTTT. Its protein is CASGTGVGGELFF.

This clonotype was counted ten times or more. The rearrangement uses TRBV20-1 and TRBJ2-7, with TRBD1 matching over 9 bases. The CDR3 extends over 14 amino acids. The germline V gene has CDR1 DFQATT and CDR2 SNEGSKA (reference sequence). With 3 bases clipped from V and 4 bases from J, the junction kept 7 bases outside the gene matches. CDR3 residues: CSASVRDRVYEQYF. CDR3 bases: TGCAGTGCTAGTGTGCGGGACAGGGTTTACGAGCAGTACTTC.

This clonotype has a count of ten or more. The chain combines TRBV29-1 with TRBJ2-5; 9 bases map to TRBD1. CDR3 length equals 15 residues. With 4 bases clipped from V and 1 base from J, the junction kept 7 bases outside the gene matches. Germline V gene lookup returns CDR1 SQVTM and CDR2 ANQGSEA. CDR3: CSVGPTGGVQETQYF. The DNA for the CDR3 is TGCAGCGTTGGCCCGACAGGGGGGGTCCAAGAGACCCAGTACTTC.

In its sample, this clonotype was seen many times. This sequence joins TRBV29-1 and TRBJ1-1; 7 bases are a match to TRBD1. Unmatched junction bases numbered 8, after V lost 6 bases and J lost 4 bases. The germline CDR1 and CDR2 sequences are SQVTM and ANQGSEA. The CDR3 sequence is 13 residues long. CDR3 protein: CSVARTGPTEAFF. CDR3 in DNA: TGCAGCGTGGCACGGACAGGTCCCACTGAAGCTTTCTTT. Filled out from reference TRBV29-1 and TRBJ1-1, the complete variable domain reads SAVISQKPSRDICQRGTSLTIQCQVDSQVTMMFWYRQQPGQSLTLIATANQGSEATYESGFVIDKFPISRPNLTFSTLTVSNMSPEDSSIYLCSVARTGPTEAFFGQGTRLTVV.

The V call is TRBV12-3 or TRBV12-4, the J call TRBJ1-1; the D gene is possibly TRBD1 (5 bases). The CDR3 is 15 residues long. V was trimmed by 5 bases and J by 4 bases, leaving 17 bases between them. CDR3 DNA sequence: TGTGCCAGCAGTCACCAACAGGAGGTCGGCACTGAAGCTTTCTTT. It codes for CASSHQQEVGTEAFF.